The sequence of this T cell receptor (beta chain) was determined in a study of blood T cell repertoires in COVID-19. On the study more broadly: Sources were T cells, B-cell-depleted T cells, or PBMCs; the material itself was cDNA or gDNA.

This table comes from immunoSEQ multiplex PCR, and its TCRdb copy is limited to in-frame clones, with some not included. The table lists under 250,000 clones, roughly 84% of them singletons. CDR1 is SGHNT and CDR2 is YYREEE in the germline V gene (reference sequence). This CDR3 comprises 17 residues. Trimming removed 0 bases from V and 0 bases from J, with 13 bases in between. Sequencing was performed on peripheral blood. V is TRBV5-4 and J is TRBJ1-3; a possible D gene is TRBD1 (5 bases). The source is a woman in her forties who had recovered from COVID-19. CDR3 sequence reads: CASSLGLQGNSGNTIYF. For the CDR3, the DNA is TGTGCCAGCAGCTTGGGCCTTCAGGGAAACTCTGGAAACACCATATATTTT. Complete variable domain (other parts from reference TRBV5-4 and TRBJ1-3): ETGVTQSPTHLIKTRGQQVTLRCSSQSGHNTVSWYQQALGQGPQFIFQYYREEENGRGNFPPRFSGLQFPNYSSELNVNALELDDSALYLCASSLGLQGNSGNTIYFGEGSWLTVV.